This TCR beta chain was identified in a study of naive and memory T cell subsets. Study results and caveats: From naive to CM, EM and EMRA, diversity decreased and Gini increased.

An equimolar mix of two oligonucleotides served as the beta constant-region primer for TRBC1 and TRBC2. The cDNA 3' end received a ligated single-stranded oligonucleotide carrying the SP2 primer and a 12-nucleotide UMI. TCRdb fed the UMI-ligation and nested PCR reads into MiXCR, producing one record per CDR3 protein. The sample lists tens of thousands of distinct CDR3 sequences; 10% to 15% were seen once. This clonotype was detected only a few times. Antigen unknown. CMV status came from CD4+ IFNgamma after overnight CMV lysate stimulation. Sorting gates: effector memory CD45RA-CD27-, EMRA CD45RA+CD27-. Trimming removed 0 bases from V and 5 bases from J, with 11 bases in between. The CDR3 contains 14 residues. Germline assignment: CDR1 SGHRS and CDR2 YFSETQ.

Sequencing was performed on effector memory CD4+ T cells from blood. Subset specified: effector memory, CD45RA- CD27-. The chain couples TRBV5-1 to TRBJ1-2; a weak D match, TRBD1 (6 bases). This clonotype was sampled from a human donor in good health. The CDR3 nucleotides read TGCGCCAGCAGCTTGGACAGGGAACGGTATGGCTACACCTTC. Protein: CASSLDRERYGYTF.